This TCR beta chain was obtained from a study of early stage breast cancer tumors. General study points: Blood repertoires resembled normal breast more than tumor. Compared with adjacent normal breast, tumors showed around 2.7-fold denser, more clonal T cells.

A remark on this clone: The target antigen is unknown.

The method was immunoSEQ multiplex PCR; TCRdb's version includes in-frame clones alone and lacks a portion of them. The repertoire holds approximately 20,000 clones, with 75% to 80% as singletons. The CDR3 spans 13 residues. The junction had 5 bases not matched to a gene; V was cut back by 3 bases and J by 7 bases. The germline V gene has CDR1 LNHDA and CDR2 SQIVND (reference sequence). The chain recombines TRBV19 with TRBJ2-5; 7 nucleotides agree with TRBD1. This receptor was taken from a person between 60 and 70 years old with breast cancer. Material for sequencing was blood. This CDR3 reads CASSISKGATQYF. DNA of the CDR3: TGTGCCAGTAGTATCAGTAAGGGGGCGACCCAGTACTTC.